These 5 T cell receptor beta chains share one sample of origin, sequenced in a study of blood T cell repertoires in COVID-19. Profiling relied on immunoSEQ multiplex PCR, and the TCRdb table lists in-frame clones only, not all of them. This sample yields 170,000 or so clones, of which about 87% are seen a single time; about 0.6% belongs to the top ten. The sequenced sample was peripheral blood. Receptor source: a man aged 55 to 70 with COVID-19, enrolled during active disease.

This chain links TRBV5-5 with TRBJ2-4, with a weak D call TRBD2 (6 bases). Trimming left V 0 bases short and J 5 bases short, with 12 bases between. This CDR3 has 15 residues. The germline V gene has CDR1 SGHKS and CDR2 YYEKEE (reference sequence). Here the CDR3 DNA reads TGTGCCAGCAGCTTGGCCGTAGCGGTTCAAAACATTCAGTACTTC. Residues: CASSLAVAVQNIQYF.

The V gene is TRBV5-6, the J gene TRBJ1-1; 7 nucleotides align to TRBD1. The CDR3 spans 15 residues. Per the germline V gene, CDR1 is SGHDT and CDR2 is YYEEEE. V lost 0 bases, J lost 2 bases, and 4 bases stayed unmatched. The CDR3 protein is CASSLVDRVNTEAFF. In DNA, the CDR3 is TGTGCCAGCAGCTTGGTTGACAGGGTAAACACTGAAGCTTTCTTT. Looking up the rest from reference TRBV5-6 and TRBJ1-1 gives the full variable domain: DAGVTQSPTHLIKTRGQQVTLRCSPKSGHDTVSWYQQALGQGPQFIFQYYEEEERQRGNFPDRFSGHQFPNYSSELNVNALLLGDSALYLCASSLVDRVNTEAFFGQGTRLTVV.

Only one count was recorded for this clone. The chain is built from TRBV6-5 and TRBJ1-4; no reliable D call. This CDR3 comprises 13 residues. Germline V gene data show CDR1 as MNHEY and CDR2 as SVGAGI. V was trimmed by 3 bases and J by 11 bases, leaving 13 bases between them. In DNA form, the CDR3 reads TGTGCCAGCAGTTATGGGCGCGCCGGTAAACTGTTTTTT. Residues: CASSYGRAGKLFF.

The chain carries TRBV4-1 and TRBJ1-1; 12 nucleotides match TRBD1. This CDR3 has 15 amino acids. The germline CDR1 and CDR2 sequences are MGHRA and YSYEKL. Unmatched junction bases numbered 4, after V lost 3 bases and J lost 5 bases. DNA for the CDR3: TGCGCCAGCAGCCAGGGACAGGGGGCGCTTACTGAAGCTTTCTTT. It is translated as CASSQGQGALTEAFF.

V usage is TRBV18 and J usage is TRBJ1-6, with D maybe TRBD1 (6 bases). The germline V gene has CDR1 KGHSH and CDR2 LQKENI. Trimming removed 3 bases at V and 8 bases at J, with 14 bases between. The CDR3 is made up of 15 amino acids. CDR3 nucleotides: TGTGCCAGCTCACCGCGACAGGATAGGGATTCACCCCTCCACTTT. Translation gives CASSPRQDRDSPLHF.